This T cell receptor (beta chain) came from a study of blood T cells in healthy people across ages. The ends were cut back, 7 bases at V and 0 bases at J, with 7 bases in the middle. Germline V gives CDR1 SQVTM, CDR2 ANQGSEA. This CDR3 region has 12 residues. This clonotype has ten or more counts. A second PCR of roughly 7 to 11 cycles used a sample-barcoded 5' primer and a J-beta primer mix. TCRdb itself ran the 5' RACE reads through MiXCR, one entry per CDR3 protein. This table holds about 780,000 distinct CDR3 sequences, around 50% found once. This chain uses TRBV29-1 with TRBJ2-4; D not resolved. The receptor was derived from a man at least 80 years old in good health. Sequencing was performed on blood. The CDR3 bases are TGCAGCGGGGTTCTAGCCAAAAACATTCAGTACTTC. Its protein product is CSGVLAKNIQYF.